This T cell receptor (beta chain) is drawn from a study of a mutant IDH1 vaccine in newly diagnosed glioma. Profiling relied on immunoSEQ multiplex PCR, and the TCRdb table lists in-frame clones only, not all of them. The table has around 26,000 clones, roughly 85% seen once; the top ten hold roughly 15%. This sample's time point: week 23, last vaccination. Vaccinated patients received 300 ug of mutant IDH1 20-mer peptide per dose, with topical imiquimod. Trimming removed 0 bases at V and 1 base at J, with 6 bases between. Germline-derived CDR1 and CDR2 are MNHEY and SVGAGI. The CDR3 is 15 amino acids. In its sample, this clone was seen a few times. Its specificity is not known.

The TCR originated in a woman younger than 45 with glioma. The sequencing here drew on PBMCs, taken from a glioma patient whose treatment included an IDH1 peptide vaccine. This chain joins TRBV6-5 and TRBJ2-2; no reliable D call. CDR3 sequence (DNA): TGTGCCAGCAGTTACTCGTGGTTGAACACCGGGGAGCTGTTTTTT. Residues: CASSYSWLNTGELFF.